Below are 27 T cell receptor beta chains sequenced from a single sample in a study of T-cell reconstitution after alpha-beta-depleted transplantation in children. Construction of the TCRbeta library involved unique molecular identifiers. In TCRdb, the PCR reads were re-called with MiXCR into one record per CDR3 protein. This table holds 600,000 to 700,000 distinct CDR3 sequences, around 14% found once. The sample here was PBMCs, taken before TCRalphabeta/CD19-depleted stem cell transplant. The origin of the receptors is a girl aged 2 to 9 with congenital amegakaryocytic thrombocytopenia, due to receive a stem cell transplant.

In its sample, this clonotype was seen many times. This chain links TRBV5-1 with TRBJ2-1; tentative D call: TRBD1 (6 bases). The V end lost 1 base, the J end lost 9 bases, and 20 bases lay between the germline ends. Germline V gene data show CDR1 as SGHRS and CDR2 as YFSETQ. This CDR3 has 16 amino acids. The CDR3 region has the DNA TGCGCCAGCAGCTTGACGGTCATTTTTAAAGGGGGTGAGCAGTTCTTC. This sequence encodes CASSLTVIFKGGEQFF.

The chain links TRBV7-9 to TRBJ2-5; TRBD2 matches 9 bases. This CDR3 has 16 residues. J gave up 4 bases and V 1 base, and 7 bases lay outside the gene matches. Germline V CDR1 and CDR2: SEHNR, FQNEAQ (reference sequence). CDR3: CASSLGSGRVGETQYF. CDR3 coding DNA: TGTGCCAGCAGCTTAGGTAGCGGGAGAGTCGGAGAGACCCAGTACTTC. The complete variable domain, with remaining parts taken from reference TRBV7-9 and TRBJ2-5, reads DTGVSQNPRHKITKRGQNVTFRCDPISEHNRLYWYRQTLGQGPEFLTYFQNEAQLEKSRLLSDRFSAERPKGSFSTLEIQRTEQGDSAMYLCASSLGSGRVGETQYFGPGTRLLVL.

This clonotype was observed a few times. V usage is TRBV9 and J usage is TRBJ2-7; 7 bases map to TRBD2. The CDR3 extends over 16 amino acids. The germline V gene has CDR1 SGDLS and CDR2 YYNGEE. The ends lost 3 bases at V and 0 bases at J; junction bases unmatched: 9. The CDR3 here is CASSGPRSGASYEQYF. For the CDR3, the DNA is TGTGCCAGCAGCGGACCCAGGAGCGGGGCCTCCTACGAGCAGTACTTC.

This clonotype was counted many times. The chain carries TRBV29-1 and TRBJ2-4; 7 positions agree with TRBD1. The CDR3 has 14 residues. Germline V gives CDR1 SQVTM, CDR2 ANQGSEA. Trimming cost V 8 bases and J 0 bases; bases outside gene matches: 7. The DNA for the CDR3 is TGCAGCACCTGGGACAGTCTAGCCAAAAACATTCAGTACTTC. Its protein product is CSTWDSLAKNIQYF.

This clonotype appeared a few times. The chain combines TRBV5-1 with TRBJ2-1; TRBD2 might be the D (7 bases). Per germline, CDR1 SGHRS and CDR2 YFSETQ. The CDR3 sequence is 14 residues long. V was cut by 2 bases and J by 7 bases, with 13 bases left in between. The CDR3 bases are TGCGCCAGCAGCTTACAGGGCGGGGGTAATGAGCAGTTCTTC. Translating gives CASSLQGGGNEQFF.

This chain uses TRBV20-1 with TRBJ2-7; D not resolved. Trimming removed 6 bases at V and 5 bases at J, with 11 bases between. Germline assignment: CDR1 DFQATT and CDR2 SNEGSKA (reference sequence). The CDR3 is 11 residues long. CDR3 nucleotides: TGCAGTGCGCGGACCAAGGACGAGCAGTACTTC. Protein product: CSARTKDEQYF.

A few counts support this clonotype. This chain links TRBV3-1 with TRBJ1-2; D gene ambiguous. Per the germline V gene, CDR1 is LGHDT and CDR2 is YNNKEL (reference sequence). The CDR3 covers 14 residues. Trimming pared 4 bases from V and 8 bases from J, leaving 17 bases between. CDR3 loop: CASSPRQPTVGYTF. The CDR3 DNA is TGTGCCAGCAGCCCCCGGCAACCCACGGTAGGCTACACCTTC.

The chain recombines TRBV5-1 with TRBJ2-7, with a possible D match to TRBD1 (6 bases). CDR1 SGHRS and CDR2 YFSETQ come from the germline V gene. Trimming pared 2 bases from V and 0 bases from J, leaving 24 bases between. The CDR3 has 19 residues. CDR3 amino acids: CASSFSVQEGGPNSYEQYF. For the CDR3, the DNA is TGCGCCAGCAGCTTTTCAGTCCAGGAAGGGGGTCCAAACTCCTACGAGCAGTACTTC.

The sample holds a few counts of this clonotype. The chain has TRBV7-9 and TRBJ2-3; 8 bases are a match to TRBD2. V gave up 5 bases and J gave up 8 bases; unmatched junction bases: 6. The CDR3 runs 13 residues. Per the germline V gene, CDR1 is SEHNR and CDR2 is FQNEAQ (reference sequence). The CDR3 region has the DNA TGTGCCAGCAGCATCATAGCGGGAACTACGCAGTATTTT. It translates to CASSIIAGTTQYF.

There are a few counts of this clonotype. The V call is TRBV20-1, the J call TRBJ2-7, with 8 bases lining up with TRBD2. With 3 bases clipped from V and 0 bases from J, the junction kept 7 bases outside the gene matches. Germline CDR1 DFQATT, CDR2 SNEGSKA (reference sequence). This CDR3 is 15 amino acids long. The CDR3, as DNA: TGCAGTGCTAGGAGACTAGCGCCTATCTCCTACGAGCAGTACTTC. It is translated as CSARRLAPISYEQYF.

The chain links TRBV7-2 to TRBJ1-3; possibly TRBD1 for D (6 bases). CDR1 and CDR2 from the germline V gene are SGHTA and FQGNSA. This CDR3 has 15 amino acids. The ends were cut back, 7 bases at V and 5 bases at J, with 18 bases in the middle. The CDR3 region is CASNTVGGLRNTIYF. The CDR3 DNA reads TGTGCCAGCAACACGGTTGGGGGGCTTCGAAACACCATATATTTT.

CDR3 bases: TGCGCCAGCAGCTTGGATTCAACAGGGATTAGCTCCTACGAGCAGTACTTC. It codes for CASSLDSTGISSYEQYF. The chain carries TRBV5-1 and TRBJ2-7, with D possibly matching TRBD1 (6 bases). The CDR3 covers 17 residues. The V end lost 0 bases, the J end lost 0 bases, and 16 bases lay between the germline ends. Germline values: CDR1 SGHRS, CDR2 YFSETQ.

In this sample, this clonotype turned up many times. This rearrangement joins TRBV5-6 to TRBJ2-7; D unresolved. Germline CDR1 SGHDT, CDR2 YYEEEE. V lost 0 bases to trimming and J lost 4 bases, with 8 bases between them. The CDR3 consists of 13 residues. DNA for the CDR3: TGTGCCAGCAGCTTGGGTTTGGTGTACGAGCAGTACTTC. This sequence encodes CASSLGLVYEQYF.

This clonotype came up a few times. An end of the junction does not agree with germline; a read error may underlie this. The V and J genes are TRBV7-9 and TRBJ2-7, with D possibly being TRBD2 (5 bases). The CDR3 is made up of 13 amino acids. Germline loops: CDR1 SEHNR, CDR2 FQNEAQ (reference sequence). CDR3 sequence: CASTMSAGVLLHF. CDR3 coding DNA: TGTGCCAGCACCATGAGCGCCGGGGTTTTGTTGCACTTC.

The chain employs TRBV5-1 and TRBJ2-3, with 10 bases identical to TRBD2. Germline trimming cut 2 bases from V and 4 bases from J; bases unmatched to any gene: 4. Per germline, CDR1 SGHRS and CDR2 YFSETQ. The CDR3 runs 15 residues. In DNA form, the CDR3 reads TGCGCCAGCAGCTTTAGCGGGAGGTTCGCAGATACGCAGTATTTT. Its translation: CASSFSGRFADTQYF.

This clonotype was counted ten times or more. CDR3 in amino acids: CASSWDRGRGNTIYF. The CDR3 DNA reads as TGTGCCAGCAGTTGGGACAGGGGGAGGGGTAACACCATATATTTT. The J gene is TRBJ1-3, the V gene TRBV12-3 or TRBV12-4; 11 bases are a match to TRBD1. V was clipped by 4 bases and J by 7 bases; unmatched bases: 6. This CDR3 contains 15 residues.

This sequence joins TRBV3-1 and TRBJ2-7; TRBD1 agrees at 7 bases. This CDR3 is built from 16 residues. J was trimmed by 3 bases and V by 4 bases; bases with no gene match: 12. Germline V lookup: CDR1 LGHDT, CDR2 YNNKEL (reference sequence). CDR3 DNA: TGTGCCAGCAGCCCAAGAGGAGTAGGGGGCCACTACGAGCAGTACTTC. It translates to CASSPRGVGGHYEQYF.

V is TRBV7-2 and J is TRBJ2-1, with 10 bases aligning to TRBD2. CDR1 is SGHTA, CDR2 FQGNSA, per germline. V shed 1 base, J shed 7 bases, and the junction held 4 bases outside the gene matches. The CDR3 runs to 15 residues. The CDR3 bases are TGTGCCAGCAGCTTAGTAGCGGGAGGAGAAAATGAGCAGTTCTTC. Translation gives CASSLVAGGENEQFF.

This clonotype appeared many times. This chain links TRBV10-3 with TRBJ2-1; D gene ambiguous. This CDR3 spans 17 amino acids. The V and J ends lost 3 bases and 1 base respectively, with 16 bases between them. The V gene's germline CDR1 is ENHRY and CDR2 SYGVKD. The CDR3 DNA reads TGTGCCATCAGTGACCGTGGGGTCCACCCTTCCTACAATGAGCAGTTCTTC. Translating gives CAISDRGVHPSYNEQFF.

This rearrangement joins TRBV12-3 or TRBV12-4 to TRBJ2-1, with D maybe TRBD1 (5 bases). The ends were cut back, 7 bases at V and 15 bases at J, with 22 bases in the middle. The CDR3 contains 13 residues. The CDR3 coding sequence is TGTGCCAGCACACCGCCGTATCTGGGGCCTGGGTTCTTC. As protein: CASTPPYLGPGFF.

This clonotype was observed many times. The J gene is TRBJ2-1, the V gene TRBV5-1; the D is unclear. This CDR3 spans 16 amino acids. Germline V CDR1 and CDR2: SGHRS, YFSETQ. The germline V and J ends were trimmed by 4 bases and 0 bases, with 14 bases remaining between them. CDR3 amino acids: CASSGGSTSSYNEQFF. CDR3 DNA: TGCGCCAGCAGCGGTGGTTCCACGAGCTCCTACAATGAGCAGTTCTTC.

J is TRBJ2-5 and V is TRBV12-3 or TRBV12-4; 12 bases are a match to TRBD1. The V segment lost 7 bases and the J segment 5 bases; nucleotides outside the gene matches: 8. The CDR3 length is 15 residues. The CDR3 here is CASTDWDRGLETQYF. For the CDR3, the DNA is TGTGCCAGCACCGACTGGGACAGGGGGCTTGAGACCCAGTACTTC.

This clonotype has more than one count but fewer than ten. The V and J genes are TRBV29-1 and TRBJ1-3, with no clear D. The CDR3 has 14 residues. V shed 7 bases and J shed 0 bases, with 13 bases lying between them. CDR1 is SQVTM, CDR2 ANQGSEA, per germline. The CDR3 sequence is CSAHGGPSGNTIYF. DNA for the CDR3: TGCAGCGCCCATGGAGGGCCCTCTGGAAACACCATATATTTT. The full variable domain, rest sourced from reference TRBV29-1 and TRBJ1-3, is SAVISQKPSRDICQRGTSLTIQCQVDSQVTMMFWYRQQPGQSLTLIATANQGSEATYESGFVIDKFPISRPNLTFSTLTVSNMSPEDSSIYLCSAHGGPSGNTIYFGEGSWLTVV.

This clonotype showed up many times. V is TRBV29-1 and J is TRBJ2-3; D is unclear. The CDR3 has 13 amino acids. Trimming pared 4 bases from V and 0 bases from J, leaving 8 bases between. Germline lookup yields CDR1 SQVTM and CDR2 ANQGSEA. The CDR3 coding sequence is TGCAGCGTTGTGCACAGTAGCACAGATACGCAGTATTTT. This sequence encodes CSVVHSSTDTQYF.

The sample holds many counts of this clonotype. J is TRBJ2-3 and V is TRBV11-2, with D possibly TRBD2 on 6 matching bases. Trimming shortened V by 3 bases and J by 0 bases, and 16 bases separated the two germline ends. Germline V gives CDR1 SGHAT, CDR2 FQNNGV. CDR3 length: 17 residues. The CDR3 here is CASSFLGPGLSTDTQYF. In DNA form, the CDR3 reads TGTGCCAGCAGCTTCCTTGGCCCGGGACTCAGCACAGATACGCAGTATTTT.

This clonotype was detected a few times. DNA for the CDR3: TGTGCCAGCAGTTCAGGACAGACTGGGGCCAACGTCCTGACTTTC. The encoded protein is CASSSGQTGANVLTF. The chain links TRBV12-3 or TRBV12-4 to TRBJ2-6; a weak D match, TRBD1 (6 bases). This CDR3 is built from 15 residues. V gave up 4 bases and J gave up 2 bases, with 9 bases separating them.

This clonotype was found many times. The chain uses TRBV6-5 and TRBJ2-2; the D gene could be TRBD1 or TRBD2 (5 bases each). The V and J ends lost 3 bases and 6 bases respectively, with 11 bases between them. This CDR3 comprises 14 residues. Looked up from germline, CDR1 is MNHEY and CDR2 is SVGAGI. This CDR3 reads CASSYRTGPGELFF. CDR3 bases: TGTGCCAGCAGTTATCGGACGGGACCCGGGGAGCTGTTTTTT.